This entry concerns a single T cell receptor beta chain. This clonotype has just a few counts. Its antigen target is currently unknown. No clone much larger than this one lies a single base away; base qualities are absent. Including cysteine and phenylalanine, the CDR3 has 16 amino acids. The entry retains the CDR3 DNA only, 48 bases that are in frame from base 1. V and J are trimmed by 5 bases and 1 base, and the gene matches miss 10 bases of the junction. CDR1 SGHDT and CDR2 YYEEEE are derived from the germline V gene. This specimen belongs to a study of tumor-infiltrating lymphocytes in primary liver carcinoma (dated by TCRdb to about 2017). Background for the entire study: Between late 2015 and March 2016, roughly 5 patients in China with histopathologically diagnosed primary liver carcinoma had their tumors surgically resected. Of the five patients (three men and two women, aged 30 to 69 years), four had hepatocellular carcinoma and one had combined HCC and intrahepatic cholangiocarcinoma. The tumors of the five patients were staged as T1-T3 N0M0, with maximum diameters ranging from 4.2 to 10 cm. Each sample produced about 3.5 to 8 million productive TCRbeta reads, and read depth showed no significant difference between tissue types. The study combined TCRbeta repertoire sequencing, expression microarrays and whole-exome sequencing across five regions of each liver tumor, with adjacent normal tissue and blood. TCRbeta repertoire sequencing covered 35 specimens from 5 patients: 25 tumor regions, 5 adjacent noncancerous liver tissues and 5 peripheral blood samples. Repertoires from technical replicates were highly reproducible, with mean shared-clone rates about 0.91 and correlation coefficients above 0.95.

TCRbeta-specific cDNA was reverse-transcribed from about 500 ng total RNA using a constant-region primer and ProtoScript II reverse transcriptase. Three nested multiplex PCR rounds, following a slightly modified ARM-PCR procedure, were used to build the TCRbeta libraries. The first two PCR rounds used multiplex TRBV1-TRBV30 forward primers with a Cbeta reverse primer, each for about 9 cycles. Sample barcodes and Illumina adapters were added in a final 25-cycle PCR with Deep VentR polymerase. Amplicons of 200-500 bp were gel-purified with a QIAquick gel extraction kit before sequencing. An Illumina HiSeq 2500 was used to sequence the TCRbeta amplicons with 250-bp paired-end reads. From the authors' description of their analysis: Reads were quality-trimmed with Trimmomatic v0.33, and paired reads were merged with FLASH v1.2.11 to recover full CDR3 sequences. V, D and J germline segments were assigned to the rearranged TCRbeta sequences using MiGEC v1.2.1b. VDJtools v1.0.0 computed clonotype statistics and Shannon-Wiener diversity indices. To cut down on sampling bias, every analysis after diversity analysis relied on just the 250 most abundant clonotypes from each sample. The public sequencing data were trimmed at Q25 with fastp and processed into clonotypes with MiXCR by TCRdb, which kept only in-frame beta chains. Each CDR3 protein appears once, grouped with its most common genes and DNA. In this record, the V and J calls reflect TCRdb's handling and not the investigators' own analysis. The sample records 300,000 to 400,000 distinct CDR3 sequences, roughly 60% of which are singletons. The ten top clones hold 9% to 10% of the sample.

Blood RNA was extracted from unsorted whole blood using TRIzol reagent, and germline DNA was obtained with the DNeasy Blood & Tissue kit. Chronic HBV infection was present in the patients, and the patients were treatment-naive at sampling. Before surgery, around 4.2 milliliters of peripheral blood were collected into K2EDTA tubes. Overall results and qualifications from the work: Since the samples were bulk and unsorted, there was no way to compare CD4+ and CD8+ T cell repertoires. The study included only a few patients, and the authors note findings should be validated in a larger study. Only the TCR beta chain was sequenced, so true repertoire diversity is likely underestimated because unpaired alpha chains were not captured. The top 250 clones made up a significantly larger repertoire fraction in tumors than in blood (p = 0.039). Pairs of tumor regions showed greater repertoire overlap (mean about 35%) than tumor-adjacent pairs (roughly 17%) or tumor-blood pairs (approximately 14%), which is consistent with antigen-driven expansion.

This clonotype was sampled from a middle-aged man with primary liver carcinoma and hepatitis B virus infection. The chain was built from TRBV5-6 and TRBJ1-1, with 8 middle bases fitting TRBD1. Sequences were obtained from peripheral blood. The DNA sequence reads TGTGCCAGCAGATCAAAGACAGGGGCTCAGAACACTGAAGCTTTCTTT. Its protein product is CASRSKTGAQNTEAFF.